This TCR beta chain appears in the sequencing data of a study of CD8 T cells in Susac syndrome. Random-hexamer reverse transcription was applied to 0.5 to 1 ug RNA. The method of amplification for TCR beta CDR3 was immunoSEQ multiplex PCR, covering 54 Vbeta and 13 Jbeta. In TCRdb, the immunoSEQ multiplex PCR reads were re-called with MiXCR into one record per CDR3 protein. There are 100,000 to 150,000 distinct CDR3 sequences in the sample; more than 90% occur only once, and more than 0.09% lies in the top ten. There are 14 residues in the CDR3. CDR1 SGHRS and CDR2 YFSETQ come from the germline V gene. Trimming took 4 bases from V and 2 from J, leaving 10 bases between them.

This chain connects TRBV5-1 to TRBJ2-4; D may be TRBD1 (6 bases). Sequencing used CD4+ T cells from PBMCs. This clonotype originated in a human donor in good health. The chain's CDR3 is CASSVGQTKNIQYF. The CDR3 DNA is TGCGCCAGCAGCGTGGGACAAACCAAAAACATTCAGTACTTC.